The clone carrying this TCR beta chain was detected only once. Its antigen is unidentified. Time point of the sample: after dendritic cell vaccination, including at tumor progression/relapse. Patients had residual fresh-frozen tumor tissue and more than two years of survival data. These data come from a study of glioma-infiltrating T cells after dendritic cell vaccination. About the study: The vaccine used monocyte-derived dendritic cells pulsed overnight with autologous tumor lysate. General study points: Complete blood and tumor specimen sets were limited to few patients.

The CDR3 is 15 residues long. Per the germline V gene, CDR1 is SGHNT and CDR2 is YENEEA. V gave up 3 bases and J gave up 1 base; unmatched junction bases: 4. The repertoire was sequenced with immunoSEQ multiplex PCR; TCRdb's copy has only in-frame clones and lacks some. The sample includes 90,000 to 95,000 clones, about 81% of them seen just once. The rearrangement uses TRBV11-3 and TRBJ2-7, with 9 bases fitting TRBD1. This receptor was identified in a human donor with glioblastoma. The material was blood, obtained after dendritic cell vaccination. DNA of the CDR3: TGTGCCAGCAGCTTGGAGGGACAGGGATCCTACGAGCAGTACTTC. It is translated as CASSLEGQGSYEQYF. The whole variable domain, remainder taken from reference TRBV11-3 and TRBJ2-7, is EAGVVQSPRYKIIEKKQPVAFWCNPISGHNTLYWYLQNLGQGPELLIRYENEEAVDDSQLPKDRFSAERLKGVDSTLKIQPAELGDSAVYLCASSLEGQGSYEQYFGPGTRLTVT.